Listed here are 22 T cell receptor beta chains from one sample, sequenced in a study of shared clonotypes between healthy human individuals. Profiled with immunoSEQ multiplex PCR; TCRdb holds only in-frame clones, not every one. The sample shows some 2 million clones, around 95% of them seen only once. Sequenced: naive CD4+ T cells sorted from blood. Sample subset: CD45RA+ positively selected. Receptors were obtained from a man younger than 30 in good health.

This chain joins TRBV6-1 and TRBJ2-1; TRBD1 matches at 10 bases. Germline V gene sequence: CDR1 MNHNS, CDR2 SASEGT. The CDR3 length is 15 residues. Trimming took 7 bases from V and 6 from J; bases not matched to a gene: 9. The CDR3 loop reads CASNQPGQGTNEQFF. CDR3 nucleotide sequence: TGTGCCAGCAACCAACCGGGACAGGGGACCAATGAGCAGTTCTTC.

J is TRBJ2-3 and V is TRBV18; no clear D gene. Germline V gene lookup returns CDR1 KGHSH and CDR2 LQKENI. The CDR3 extends over 15 amino acids. Between the trimmed V and J ends, which lost 2 bases and 2 bases, there was a span of 11 bases. The CDR3 DNA reads TGTGCCAGCTCACCAATCCCGGCCTTCACAGATACGCAGTATTTT. This codes for CASSPIPAFTDTQYF.

This rearrangement joins TRBV28 to TRBJ2-7, with TRBD1 identical over 11 bases. The V segment lost 4 bases and the J segment 7 bases; nucleotides outside the gene matches: 12. Germline V lookup: CDR1 MDHEN, CDR2 SYDVKM. The CDR3 is made up of 16 amino acids. In nucleotides, the CDR3 is TGTGCCAGCAGTTCCCCCCGGGACAGGGGGTCTGGAGAGCAGTACTTC. It specifies CASSSPRDRGSGEQYF.

This clone appeared once. The J gene is TRBJ1-4, the V gene TRBV5-6, with D possibly being TRBD1 (6 bases). The CDR3 extends over 16 amino acids. V was clipped by 3 bases and J by 10 bases, with 22 bases between them. The germline CDR1 and CDR2 sequences are SGHDT and YYEEEE. The CDR3 DNA reads TGTGCCAGCAGCTGGGGGCTGGGCGAGGTTGCTGGAAAACTGTTTTTT. Amino acids: CASSWGLGEVAGKLFF.

The V and J genes are TRBV20-1 and TRBJ2-7; D possibly matches TRBD1 or TRBD2 (5 bases each). Germline assignment: CDR1 DFQATT and CDR2 SNEGSKA (reference sequence). V lost 0 bases to trimming and J lost 11 bases, with 11 bases between them. This CDR3 has 11 amino acids. The CDR3 nucleotides read TGCAGTGCTAGAGATGTCGTGGGGGAGTACTTC. This codes for CSARDVVGEYF.

This clone was observed a single time. The CDR3 here is CASSLGTHETQYF. DNA for the CDR3: TGTGCCAGCAGCTTGGGGACACACGAGACCCAGTACTTC. The rearrangement links TRBV7-9 to TRBJ2-5; TRBD1 is a possible D gene (6 bases). Trimming removed 3 bases at V and 5 bases at J, with 10 bases between. The CDR3 length is 13 residues. CDR1 is SEHNR and CDR2 is FQNEAQ in the germline V gene (reference sequence).

For this clone: Additional DNA sequences in this sample encode the identical CDR3. The chain is built from TRBV7-9 and TRBJ1-1; D possibly corresponds to TRBD1 (5 bases). Germline V gene lookup returns CDR1 SEHNR and CDR2 FQNEAQ (reference sequence). Trimming cost V 3 bases and J 1 base, with 9 bases left between them. There are 14 residues in the CDR3. CDR3 in DNA: TGTGCCAGCAGCTTTCGCGGGGGGAACACTGAAGCTTTCTTT. Its protein product is CASSFRGGNTEAFF. Drawing the rest from reference TRBV7-9 and TRBJ1-1, the complete variable domain is DTGVSQNPRHKITKRGQNVTFRCDPISEHNRLYWYRQTLGQGPEFLTYFQNEAQLEKSRLLSDRFSAERPKGSFSTLEIQRTEQGDSAMYLCASSFRGGNTEAFFGQGTRLTVV.

CDR3 in DNA: TGTGCCAGCAGGTCGGGAGGCGAGCTGAACACTGAAGCTTTCTTT. This translates into CASRSGGELNTEAFF. This rearrangement joins TRBV5-4 to TRBJ1-1; D not certain. Trimming took 5 bases from V and 0 from J, leaving 14 bases between them. The CDR3 is 15 residues long. Germline CDR1 SGHNT, CDR2 YYREEE (reference sequence).

The J gene is TRBJ2-7, the V gene TRBV27; unclear D gene. CDR1 and CDR2 (germline): MNHEY, SMNVEV (reference sequence). The CDR3 is made up of 13 amino acids. V was clipped by 6 bases and J by 4 bases, with 13 bases between them. This chain's CDR3 is CASRIGRGYEQYF. The DNA for the CDR3 is TGTGCCAGCAGGATAGGCCGAGGTTACGAGCAGTACTTC.

V is TRBV7-9 and J is TRBJ2-1, with TRBD2 matching 7 bases. The CDR3 is made up of 15 amino acids. Germline V lookup: CDR1 SEHNR, CDR2 FQNEAQ (reference sequence). V lost 0 bases, J lost 3 bases, and 2 bases stayed unmatched. The CDR3 is CASSLAGDYYNEQFF. CDR3 coding DNA: TGTGCCAGCAGCTTAGCGGGGGACTACTACAATGAGCAGTTCTTC.

The rearrangement joins TRBV6-6 to TRBJ2-5; D possibly corresponds to TRBD2 (6 bases). CDR1 is MNHNY, CDR2 SVGAGI, per germline (reference sequence). Deletions cut 6 bases from V and 6 bases from J, with 14 bases between. The CDR3 is 13 amino acids. This CDR3 reads CASRTSAGQTQYF. In DNA form, the CDR3 reads TGTGCCAGCAGGACTAGTGCCGGGCAGACCCAGTACTTC.

This clone has only one observation. The chain has TRBV7-9 and TRBJ2-7, with TRBD1 matching 11 bases. Per the germline V gene, CDR1 is SEHNR and CDR2 is FQNEAQ (reference sequence). With 7 bases clipped from V and 2 bases from J, the junction kept 7 bases outside the gene matches. CDR3 length equals 15 residues. The CDR3 loop reads CASTGGQGAPYEQYF. The CDR3 DNA sequence: TGTGCCAGCACCGGAGGACAGGGGGCGCCCTACGAGCAGTACTTC.

Concerning this clone: This CDR3 is also generated by other DNA sequences in the sample. This chain uses TRBV10-3 with TRBJ2-1; 12 bases fit TRBD2. J was trimmed by 4 bases and V by 0 bases; bases with no gene match: 1. The germline CDR1 and CDR2 sequences are ENHRY and SYGVKD. The CDR3 totals 16 residues. CDR3 DNA: TGTGCCATCAGTGAGTCCGGACTAGCGGGATACAATGAGCAGTTCTTC. Amino acid sequence: CAISESGLAGYNEQFF.

The rearrangement uses TRBV7-3 and TRBJ2-3; D may be TRBD1 or TRBD2 (6 bases each). V lost 2 bases and J lost 5, with 17 bases in between. CDR3 length: 16 residues. Germline loops: CDR1 SGHTA, CDR2 FQGTGA. CDR3: CASSLAIGGAGDTQYF. The CDR3 DNA reads TGTGCCAGCAGCTTAGCTATCGGGGGCGCAGGAGATACGCAGTATTTT.

Turning to this clone: This same CDR3 is encoded by further DNA sequences in the sample. The chain carries TRBV28 and TRBJ1-5, with D unresolved. Per the germline V gene, CDR1 is MDHEN and CDR2 is SYDVKM. Trimming stripped 5 bases from V and 1 base from J, with 3 bases between. The CDR3 contains 12 residues. The CDR3: CASSTSNQPQHF. CDR3 in DNA: TGTGCCAGCAGTACAAGCAATCAGCCCCAGCATTTT.

This clone was seen a single time. The V gene is TRBV9, the J gene TRBJ2-1; 13 bases agree with TRBD2. V shed 0 bases, J shed 6 bases, and the junction held 6 bases outside the gene matches. Germline CDR1 reads SGDLS; CDR2 reads YYNGEE. The CDR3 loop spans 17 amino acids. CDR3 nucleotides: TGTGCCAGCAGCGTAGATGGGACTAGCGGGACGCGCAATGAGCAGTTCTTC. It yields the protein CASSVDGTSGTRNEQFF.

The chain links TRBV5-4 to TRBJ1-4; perhaps TRBD1 as D (5 bases). The CDR3 spans 16 residues. V lost 4 bases, J lost 8 bases, and 21 bases lay in between. The germline CDR1 and CDR2 sequences are SGHNT and YYREEE (reference sequence). CDR3 DNA: TGTGCCAGCAGCCCCCAAGAGGGACTGGGGGGAGAAAAACTGTTTTTT. Residues: CASSPQEGLGGEKLFF.

This clone has a single count. The V gene is TRBV4-1, the J gene TRBJ1-6, with D maybe TRBD1 (5 bases). Germline loops: CDR1 MGHRA, CDR2 YSYEKL. The V end lost 0 bases, the J end lost 0 bases, and 12 bases lay between the germline ends. The CDR3 is 18 amino acids. DNA of the CDR3: TGCGCCAGCAGCCAAGATTGGGGGGATAGCTCCTATAATTCACCCCTCCACTTT. It codes for CASSQDWGDSSYNSPLHF.

V usage is TRBV7-2 and J usage is TRBJ2-1, with D uncertain. Germline CDR1 is SGHTA and CDR2 is FQGNSA. The CDR3 is 11 amino acids. Between the trimmed V and J ends, which lost 5 bases and 9 bases, there was a span of 8 bases. The CDR3 reads CASSLQIEQFF. CDR3 in DNA: TGTGCCAGCAGCCTCCAGATTGAGCAGTTCTTC.

The rearrangement uses TRBV10-3 and TRBJ2-3; D is perhaps TRBD1 or TRBD2 (5 bases each). Germline values: CDR1 ENHRY, CDR2 SYGVKD. There are 17 residues in the CDR3. The V end was cut by 0 bases, the J end by 3 bases, with 16 bases between. The CDR3 loop is CAISESLDYWGTDTQYF. CDR3 coding DNA: TGTGCCATCAGTGAGTCTCTCGACTATTGGGGGACAGATACGCAGTATTTT.

The chain joins TRBV6-1 to TRBJ1-4; maybe TRBD1 (5 bases). V was pared by 1 base and J by 12 bases, with 12 bases between. This CDR3 has 13 amino acids. CDR1 and CDR2 from the germline V gene are MNHNS and SASEGT. The CDR3 loop reads CASSEVALGELFF. CDR3 DNA sequence: TGTGCCAGCAGTGAAGTCGCTTTGGGGGAACTGTTTTTT.

In the case of this clone: Other DNA sequences in this sample translate to the same CDR3. The gene calls are TRBV5-1 and TRBJ2-5; D unresolved. The length of the CDR3 is 13 residues. V was shortened by 0 bases and J by 4 bases, with 7 bases between the two germline ends. Germline lookup yields CDR1 SGHRS and CDR2 YFSETQ. The CDR3 protein is CASSLGGVETQYF. The DNA for the CDR3 is TGCGCCAGCAGCTTGGGCGGAGTAGAGACCCAGTACTTC.